A selection of T cell receptor beta chains follows, all from one sample in a study of blood T cell repertoires in COVID-19. Assay used: immunoSEQ multiplex PCR; TCRdb lists only in-frame clones, some missing. The sample carries 250,000 or so clones, 88% recorded once. Sequenced material: PBMCs or T cells enriched from blood (not recorded which). Source of these receptors: a woman aged 40 to 55 who had been exposed to COVID-19. The CDR3 runs from the conserved cysteine through the conserved F or W.

TRBJ1-5,TRBV7-2,CASSLAGGNQPQHF
TRBJ2-5,TRBV6-2/TRBV6-3,CASSYSAGLGETQYF
TRBJ1-2,TRBV6-5,CASRFGKTYGYTF
TRBJ1-5,TRBV7-2,CASSPDFGATNQPQHF
TRBJ1-5,TRBV19,CASSTATGAQPQHF
TRBJ2-1,TRBV30,CAWSGNTGSSSNEQFF
TRBJ1-3,TRBV10-3,CAITPQGLGNTIYF
TRBJ2-7,TRBV10-1,CASSGGRQDVEQYF
TRBJ2-2,TRBV9,CASSVVGNTGELFF
TRBJ1-2,TRBV5-1,CASSVGTVNYGYTF
TRBJ2-1,TRBV4-3,CASSVAGRIYEQFF
TRBJ1-2,TRBV7-9,CASSLRDRAFGGYTF
TRBJ1-6,TRBV24-1,CATSSRTGPLHF
TRBJ2-2,TRBV28,CASSAGLANTGELFF
TRBJ1-2,TRBV7-2,CASSGSQGNYGYTF
TRBJ2-7,TRBV5-1,CASSLASGGFEYF
TRBJ1-6,TRBV27,CASSLTAGNSPLHF